This note documents a single T cell receptor (beta chain) sequence. The sample is drawn from a study of T cells in narcolepsy. Germline CDR1 and CDR2: SEHNR and FQNEAQ (reference sequence). This CDR3 has 13 residues. Trimming removed 7 bases from V and 4 bases from J, with 12 bases in between. The assay was immunoSEQ multiplex PCR, and TCRdb's table has in-frame clones only and misses some. Of over 25,000 clones in the sample, around 86% were seen once. The rearrangement joins TRBV7-9 to TRBJ2-3; D gene ambiguous. The sample consisted of CD45RA- memory CD4+ T cells from PBMCs. This receptor was taken from a human donor with narcolepsy. CDR3 nucleotide sequence: TGTGCCAGCAAAACGAGTGCCCCAGATACGCAGTATTTT. Its translation: CASKTSAPDTQYF.